This TCR beta chain was captured in a study of human T cells and chemical hapten exposure. Documented time point: pre-sensitization, week 0. Treatment in this sample: therapeutic diphenylcyclopropenone sensitization with weekly scalp DPC. V was clipped by 10 bases and J by 0 bases; unmatched bases: 20. The CDR3 consists of 20 residues. This clonotype was seen ten or more times. TCRdb itself ran the RACE reads through MiXCR, one entry per CDR3 protein. In the table there are about 85,000 distinct CDR3 sequences, 7.5% to 9.5% of which are singletons. The clonotype was recovered from a man aged 35 to 55 with alopecia areata. Some clones in this sample may be carry-over from other donors' samples. The input for sequencing was whole blood, taken in connection with sensitization to the hapten diphenylcyclopropenone (DPC). The chain uses TRBV12-3 or TRBV12-4 and TRBJ2-1; TRBD2 agrees at 11 bases. This CDR3 is CATYPPPGLADPSSYNEQFF. The DNA of the CDR3 is TGTGCCACATACCCTCCACCGGGACTAGCGGACCCCAGCTCCTACAATGAGCAGTTCTTC.